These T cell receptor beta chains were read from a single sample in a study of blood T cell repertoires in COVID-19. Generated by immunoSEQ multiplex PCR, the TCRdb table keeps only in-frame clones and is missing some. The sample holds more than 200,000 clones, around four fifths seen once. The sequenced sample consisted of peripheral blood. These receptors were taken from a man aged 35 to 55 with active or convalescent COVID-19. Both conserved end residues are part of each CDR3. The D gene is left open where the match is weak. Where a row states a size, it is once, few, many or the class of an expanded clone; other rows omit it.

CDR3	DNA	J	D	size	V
CASRHLSTDTQYF	TGTGCCAGTAGACACCTGAGCACAGATACGCAGTATTTT	TRBJ2-3	NA	NA	TRBV19
CASSLSGQSAQPQHF	TGTGCCAGCAGCTTAAGTGGGCAATCGGCTCAGCCCCAGCATTTT	TRBJ1-5	NA	NA	TRBV7-2
CASSLDRAQGAEAFF	TGTGCCAGCAGCTTGGACAGGGCTCAGGGGGCTGAAGCTTTCTTT	TRBJ1-1	TRBD1	NA	TRBV7-9
CASSGQGAPYNEQFF	TGTGCCAGCAGCGGCCAGGGGGCCCCCTACAATGAGCAGTTCTTC	TRBJ2-1	TRBD1	few	TRBV11-2
CASGTAYGYTF	TGTGCCAGCGGGACAGCCTATGGCTACACCTTC	TRBJ1-2	TRBD1	NA	TRBV19
CASSPPRGAGGPAQQETQYF	TGTGCCAGCAGTCCCCCAAGGGGAGCGGGGGGGCCGGCTCAACAAGAGACCCAGTACTTC	TRBJ2-5	TRBD2	once	TRBV28
CATSEGGYEQYF	TGTGCCACCAGCGAAGGCGGGTACGAGCAGTACTTC	TRBJ2-7	NA	NA	TRBV24-1
CASSPSQGQDGYTF	TGTGCCAGCAGCCCGAGCCAGGGGCAGGACGGCTACACCTTC	TRBJ1-2	NA	few	TRBV3-1/TRBV3-2
CASSLEQGASPPSSYEQYF	TGTGCCAGCAGCTTAGAGCAGGGGGCGTCCCCACCGAGCTCCTACGAGCAGTACTTC	TRBJ2-7	TRBD1	few	TRBV11-3
CASSGGLALEQYF	TGTGCCAGCAGTGGAGGACTAGCCCTCGAGCAGTACTTC	TRBJ2-7	TRBD2	NA	TRBV6-2/TRBV6-3
CASTEPSGGEETQYF	TGCGCCAGCACCGAACCTAGCGGGGGGGAAGAGACCCAGTACTTC	TRBJ2-5	TRBD2	NA	TRBV5-1
CASSLHGPGGYTF	TGTGCCAGCAGCTTGCACGGACCGGGGGGCTACACCTTC	TRBJ1-2	NA	NA	TRBV5-4
CASSETGTSTDTQYF	TGTGCCAGCAGTGAGACGGGGACTAGCACAGATACGCAGTATTTT	TRBJ2-3	NA	NA	TRBV2
CASSSGLPGDEQYF	TGTGCCAGCAGCTCCGGACTCCCCGGGGATGAGCAGTACTTC	TRBJ2-7	NA	NA	TRBV5-4
CASRAGSYGYTF	TGTGCCTCAAGGGCAGGGTCCTATGGCTACACCTTC	TRBJ1-2	NA	NA	TRBV19
CSVEVQGGDHPYF	TGCAGCGTTGAAGTTCAAGGAGGGGACCATCCGTACTTC	TRBJ2-7	NA	NA	TRBV29-1
CASSQQGNYGYTF	TGTGCCAGCAGCCAGCAGGGCAACTATGGCTACACCTTC	TRBJ1-2	NA	NA	TRBV4-2